The T cell receptor beta chain under discussion was sequenced for a study of siplizumab effects on memory and regulatory T cells. V was pared by 2 bases and J by 3 bases, with 10 bases between. This CDR3 is 14 amino acids long. Per germline, CDR1 MRHNA and CDR2 SNTAGT. The protocol was immunoSEQ multiplex PCR, while the TCRdb copy is restricted to in-frame clones and leaves out a portion. Of about 100,000 clones in the sample, 90% to 95% are singletons; the top ten hold about 1.2%. About this clone itself: Its antigen is as yet unknown.

General observations from the study: Most proliferating CD4+ or CD8+ clones, roughly 75-97%, had no naive or memory assignment. Mappable alloreactive CD4+ clones came from Treg cells almost 70% of the time on average with siplizumab, against 26.9% in controls.

The sequenced material came from non-Treg CD4+ T cells sorted from blood. This rearrangement joins TRBV6-4 to TRBJ1-1; weak D call: TRBD1 (5 bases). The receptor was derived from a human donor in good health. The CDR3 reads CASSDVREDTEAFF. CDR3 in DNA: TGTGCCAGCAGTGACGTCAGGGAGGACACTGAAGCTTTCTTT.